The rows below give T cell receptor beta chains drawn from one sample of a study of blood T cell repertoires in COVID-19. Sequenced by immunoSEQ multiplex PCR; TCRdb stores in-frame clones only, minus some. Here the sample spans some 130,000 clones, roughly 80% being singletons. Sequences were obtained from peripheral blood. The receptors derive from a man between 60 and 75 years old who had recovered from COVID-19. The CDR3 runs from the conserved cysteine through the conserved F or W. Fields, in order: CDR3 length, clone size, J gene, D gene, V gene, CDR3 protein, CDR3 DNA. A D gene is named only where the DNA matches it firmly. Only some rows state a clone size, as once, few, many or a class for expanded clones.

>14|.|TRBJ2-1|.|TRBV3-1/TRBV3-2
CASSQDFGANEQFF
TGTGCCAGCAGCCAAGATTTTGGGGCCAACGAGCAGTTCTTC
>15|.|TRBJ1-4|TRBD1|TRBV19
CASSIGTGSGEKLFF
TGTGCCAGTAGTATCGGGACAGGGTCGGGTGAAAAACTGTTTTTT
>14|.|TRBJ2-1|TRBD1|TRBV7-3
CASSQNTGAVEQFF
TGTGCCAGCAGCCAAAACACAGGGGCTGTTGAGCAGTTCTTC
>16|.|TRBJ2-3|.|TRBV3-1/TRBV3-2
CASSQWAGTSTDTQYF
TGTGCCAGCAGCCAATGGGCGGGCACTAGCACAGATACGCAGTATTTT
>16|few|TRBJ1-4|.|TRBV4-3
CASSQEGGQSREKLFF
TGCGCCAGCAGCCAAGAAGGAGGACAGTCGAGGGAAAAACTGTTTTTT
>15|.|TRBJ2-5|.|TRBV9
CASSVEGAGGETQYF
TGTGCCAGCAGCGTAGAGGGCGCAGGGGGGGAGACCCAGTACTTC
>14|.|TRBJ2-7|.|TRBV28
CASTSQPWGREQYF
TGTGCCAGTACGTCCCAGCCCTGGGGGCGCGAGCAGTACTTC
>14|.|TRBJ2-1|.|TRBV7-7
CASSLSGEWNEQFF
TGTGCTAGCAGCTTAAGCGGAGAGTGGAATGAGCAGTTCTTC
>15|.|TRBJ2-5|.|TRBV7-2
CASSASTRGGKTQYF
TGTGCCAGCAGCGCTAGCACTAGGGGCGGGAAGACCCAGTACTTC
>14|.|TRBJ1-2|.|TRBV2
CASSEVGPRGGYTF
TGTGCCAGCAGTGAAGTCGGACCTCGGGGAGGCTACACCTTC
>15|.|TRBJ1-1|.|TRBV11-2
CASSSLSQMNTEAFF
TGTGCCAGCAGCTCCTTGAGTCAAATGAACACTGAAGCTTTCTTT
>15|.|TRBJ2-5|TRBD1|TRBV30
CAWSSSGQGGETQYF
TGTGCCTGGAGCTCCTCAGGACAGGGCGGGGAGACCCAGTACTTC
>16|.|TRBJ2-1|TRBD2|TRBV3-1/TRBV3-2
CASRHLAGVSYNEQFF
TGTGCCAGCAGGCATCTAGCGGGAGTTTCGTACAATGAGCAGTTCTTC
>15|.|TRBJ2-5|.|TRBV6-5
CASSYLIGGSETQYF
TGTGCCAGCAGTTATCTAATCGGGGGATCGGAGACCCAGTACTTC
>16|once|TRBJ1-2|TRBD1|TRBV28
CASSLLGNSGQSFYTF
TGTGCCAGCAGTTTATTAGGGAATTCGGGACAGAGTTTCTACACCTTC
>14|.|TRBJ1-1|TRBD1|TRBV5-1
CASSTTGGGTEAFF
TGCGCCAGCAGCACAACAGGGGGCGGCACTGAAGCTTTCTTT
>14|.|TRBJ2-7|TRBD1|TRBV28
CASSSPGQSYEQYF
TGTGCCAGCAGTTCACCGGGACAGAGCTACGAGCAGTACTTC
>13|.|TRBJ2-7|TRBD2|TRBV9
CASSIGLAGEQYF
TGTGCCAGCAGCATCGGTCTAGCGGGGGAGCAGTACTTC
>15|.|TRBJ1-2|TRBD1|TRBV13
CASSPERQGGFGYTF
TGTGCCAGCAGCCCCGAACGACAGGGGGGCTTTGGCTACACCTTC
>16|.|TRBJ2-1|.|TRBV27
CASSFSGTNSYNEQFF
TGTGCCAGCAGTTTCTCTGGAACTAACTCCTACAATGAGCAGTTCTTC
>14|few|TRBJ1-1|.|TRBV11-2
CASRRGSGNTEAFF
TGTGCCAGCAGGCGGGGGTCGGGGAACACTGAAGCTTTCTTT
>16|.|TRBJ2-2|TRBD2|TRBV5-1
CASSDAGGGRPGELFF
TGCGCCAGCAGCGATGCTGGCGGGGGGCGGCCCGGGGAGCTGTTTTTT
>17|.|TRBJ2-5|TRBD2|TRBV3-1/TRBV3-2
CASSQDASGRAGETQYF
TGTGCCAGCAGCCAAGATGCTAGCGGGAGGGCCGGTGAGACCCAGTACTTC
>17|.|TRBJ2-3|TRBD1|TRBV7-7
CASSQKTGGLWGDTQYF
TGTGCTAGCAGCCAAAAGACAGGGGGCCTTTGGGGAGATACGCAGTATTTT
>15|.|TRBJ2-6|.|TRBV19
CASSRVNSGANVLTF
TGTGCCAGTAGCAGGGTCAACTCTGGGGCCAACGTCCTGACTTTC
>16|once|TRBJ2-1|.|TRBV11-1
CASSSRRQSSYNEQFF
TGTGCCAGCAGCTCGAGGCGACAGAGCTCCTACAATGAGCAGTTCTTC
>13|.|TRBJ2-5|.|TRBV29-1
CSVGPTSGETQYF
TGCAGCGTCGGACCGACCTCGGGGGAGACCCAGTACTTC
>17|.|TRBJ1-1|TRBD1|TRBV3-1/TRBV3-2
CASSALGTGRVGTEAFF
TGTGCCAGCAGCGCCTTAGGGACAGGGAGAGTGGGCACTGAAGCTTTCTTT
>14|.|TRBJ2-7|TRBD2|TRBV7-9
CASSPGLAPYEQYF
TGTGCCAGCAGCCCCGGACTAGCGCCCTACGAGCAGTACTTC
>14|.|TRBJ1-3|.|TRBV19
CASRRTVSGNTIYF
TGTGCCAGTCGGAGGACGGTCTCTGGAAACACCATATATTTT
>18|.|TRBJ2-2|TRBD2|TRBV7-9
CASSPGLAGGPGTGELFF
TGTGCCAGCAGCCCCGGACTAGCGGGGGGGCCGGGCACCGGGGAGCTGTTTTTT
>15|.|TRBJ1-1|TRBD1|TRBV5-1
CASSSGQILNTEAFF
TGCGCCAGCAGCTCGGGACAGATCTTGAACACTGAAGCTTTCTTT
>14|once|TRBJ2-7|TRBD1|TRBV5-1
CASSAGQGGLRQYF
TGCGCCAGCAGCGCCGGACAGGGTGGGTTAAGGCAGTACTTC
>13|.|TRBJ1-5|.|TRBV30
CAWATGGIQPQHF
TGTGCCTGGGCTACTGGGGGGATTCAGCCCCAGCATTTT
>14|.|TRBJ1-6|.|TRBV30
CAWSVRSQNSPLHF
TGTGCCTGGAGTGTACGGAGTCAGAATTCACCCCTCCACTTT
>15|.|TRBJ1-4|.|TRBV6-2/TRBV6-3
CASSSRRQANEKLFF
TGTGCCAGCAGTTCCCGGCGCCAGGCTAATGAAAAACTGTTTTTT
>15|many|TRBJ1-5|.|TRBV6-2/TRBV6-3
CASSYQGMSNQPQHF
TGTGCCAGCAGTTATCAGGGTATGAGCAATCAGCCCCAGCATTTT
>15|.|TRBJ1-1|.|TRBV13
CASSSIDRMNTEAFF
TGTGCCAGCAGCTCCATAGACAGGATGAACACTGAAGCTTTCTTT
>16|.|TRBJ1-3|.|TRBV3-1/TRBV3-2
CASSRPRRNSGNTIYF
TGTGCCAGCAGCAGGCCCAGGAGGAACTCTGGAAACACCATATATTTT
>14|.|TRBJ2-1|TRBD2|TRBV11-2
CASLVSGNYNEQFF
TGTGCCAGCCTGGTCAGCGGGAATTACAATGAGCAGTTCTTC
>14|few|TRBJ2-1|TRBD2|TRBV7-2
CASSFSGGGNEQFF
TGTGCCAGCAGCTTTAGCGGGGGTGGGAATGAGCAGTTCTTC
>17|.|TRBJ2-1|.|TRBV6-2/TRBV6-3
CASSYSYWRSEYNEQFF
TGTGCCAGCAGTTACTCCTATTGGAGGAGCGAGTACAATGAGCAGTTCTTC
>16|.|TRBJ2-1|TRBD2|TRBV9
CASSVVGTSGYNEQFF
TGTGCCAGCAGCGTAGTCGGGACTAGCGGCTACAATGAGCAGTTCTTC
>12|.|TRBJ2-7|.|TRBV28
CASSRGGYEQYF
TGTGCCAGCAGTCGAGGGGGCTACGAGCAGTACTTC
>13|.|TRBJ1-5|TRBD1|TRBV12-3/TRBV12-4
CACRGTGNQPQHF
TGTGCCTGTCGGGGGACAGGCAATCAGCCCCAGCATTTT
>10|.|TRBJ1-2|.|TRBV20-1
CKTEGERYTF
TGCAAAACAGAGGGGGAACGCTACACCTTC
>17|.|TRBJ2-1|.|TRBV24-1
CATSDIQGTDNNNEQFF
TGTGCCACCAGTGATATCCAGGGGACCGACAACAATAATGAGCAGTTCTTC
>15|.|TRBJ2-3|.|TRBV3-1/TRBV3-2
CASSPVAGPSDTQYF
TGTGCCAGCAGCCCTGTGGCAGGTCCTTCCGATACGCAGTATTTT
>13|.|TRBJ2-7|.|TRBV29-1
CSVAGDSNYEQYF
TGCAGCGTTGCCGGGGACTCCAACTACGAGCAGTACTTC
>13|.|TRBJ1-5|.|TRBV7-2
CASSLVVDQPQHF
TGTGCCAGCAGCTTAGTGGTAGATCAGCCCCAGCATTTT
>17|.|TRBJ2-1|TRBD2|TRBV4-1
CASSQGTSGGSYNEQFF
TGCGCCAGCAGCCAAGGGACTAGCGGGGGCTCCTACAATGAGCAGTTCTTC
>13|.|TRBJ1-2|TRBD1|TRBV5-6
CASSLDRGGGYTF
TGTGCCAGCAGCTTGGACAGGGGAGGTGGCTACACCTTC
>16|.|TRBJ2-1|TRBD1|TRBV5-8
CASSARQGLTGNEQFF
TGTGCCAGCAGCGCGAGACAGGGCTTAACGGGCAATGAGCAGTTCTTC
>19|once|TRBJ2-2|.|TRBV3-1/TRBV3-2
CASSAVGDTGIGYTGELFF
TGTGCCAGCAGCGCGGTAGGGGACACAGGAATTGGGTACACCGGGGAGCTGTTTTTT
>14|few|TRBJ2-7|TRBD2|TRBV9
CASSAGRGAYEQYF
TGTGCCAGCAGCGCCGGTCGGGGGGCCTACGAGCAGTACTTC
>15|few|TRBJ1-1|.|TRBV28
CASSPSLGFGVEAFF
TGTGCCAGCAGTCCCTCCCTAGGTTTCGGTGTTGAAGCTTTCTTT
>18|.|TRBJ2-7|TRBD2|TRBV15
CATSRGALGLAGGREQYF
TGTGCCACCAGCAGAGGGGCCCTCGGGCTAGCGGGAGGAAGGGAGCAGTACTTC
>12|once|TRBJ1-2|.|TRBV28
CASSGGMYGYTF
TGTGCCAGCAGTGGGGGGATGTATGGCTACACCTTC
>14|.|TRBJ1-1|.|TRBV5-1
CASSQMTGNTEAFF
TGCGCCAGCAGCCAGATGACAGGGAACACTGAAGCTTTCTTT